This T cell receptor beta chain was profiled in a study of T-cell reconstitution after alpha-beta-depleted transplantation in children. CDR1 and CDR2 from the germline V gene are KGHSH and LQKENI. The V and J ends lost 3 bases and 6 bases respectively, with 18 bases between them. This CDR3 is 15 amino acids long. Unique molecular identifiers featured in how the TCRbeta library was prepared. TCRdb called the PCR reads again in MiXCR, with one record for every CDR3 protein. The sample lists 70,000 to 95,000 distinct CDR3 sequences; about 12% were seen once. The TCR comes from a human donor who donated a stem cell graft to a child with inherited bone marrow failure. This rearrangement joins TRBV18 to TRBJ2-7, with a tentative D call TRBD1 (6 bases). The source was PBMCs from the stem cell graft donor, collected from the stem cell graft. CDR3: CASSPLETGMSEQYF. The CDR3 nucleotides are TGTGCCAGCTCACCCCTTGAGACAGGAATGAGCGAGCAGTACTTC.